The 9 T cell receptor beta chains below all came from one sample that was sequenced in a study of CD4 T cells in relation to SARS-CoV-2 and coronaviruses (dated by TCRdb to about 2021). CD4+ T cells from unexposed donors were collected before the COVID-19 pandemic (2011-2018). The EasySep CD4+ T cell isolation kit was used to isolate CD4+ T cells once the cultures had run for roughly eleven days. Preparation of the library involved the immunoSEQ multiplex PCR assay. TCRdb took over this immuneACCESS table, retaining in-frame rearrangements with V and J assigned. Such tables are incomplete; in checked studies, under half of the missing clones stem from an unresolved V gene, and the remainder is unexplained. This sample gives just under 30,000 clones in total; 72% of them show up just once. The top ten clones comprise roughly 12% of the sample. Their antigen targets remain unknown. Material: CD4+ T cells from PBMCs, cultured in vitro. The origin of the receptors is a human donor in good health.

The chain joins TRBV7-6 to TRBJ2-2; 7 bases agree with TRBD1. CDR1 SGHVS and CDR2 FNYEAQ come from the germline V gene. This CDR3 has 15 residues. With V trimmed by 1 base and J by 4 bases, 3 bases remained unmatched. The CDR3 nucleotides are TGTGCCAGCAGCTTAGGACAGGGCGCCACCGGGGAGCTGTTTTTT. Translating gives CASSLGQGATGELFF.

The J gene is TRBJ2-3, the V gene TRBV6-5; D is perhaps TRBD1 (5 bases). The CDR3 loop spans 15 amino acids. The V gene lost 5 bases and the J gene lost 4 bases, with 16 bases spanning the gap. CDR1 and CDR2 (germline): MNHEY, SVGAGI. CDR3 DNA sequence: TGTGCCAGCAGTCAGCCAGGGTCAGGGTCAGATACGCAGTATTTT. This encodes CASSQPGSGSDTQYF.

The chain joins TRBV18 to TRBJ2-7; 8 positions agree with TRBD1. J was trimmed by 6 bases and V by 0 bases; bases with no gene match: 7. The CDR3 is 15 amino acids. In germline, CDR1 is KGHSH, CDR2 LQKENI. CDR3 in DNA: TGTGCCAGCTCACCACCGAGACAGGGGTACCCCGAGCAGTACTTC. Translated: CASSPPRQGYPEQYF.

The V gene is TRBV13, the J gene TRBJ2-1; 9 nucleotides align to TRBD2. Germline assignment: CDR1 PRHDT and CDR2 FYEKMQ (reference sequence). Trimming cost V 6 bases and J 0 bases; bases outside gene matches: 6. The CDR3 runs 16 residues. The CDR3 here is CASRANSGSSYNEQFF. In nucleotides, the CDR3 is TGTGCCAGCAGAGCGAATAGCGGGAGCTCCTACAATGAGCAGTTCTTC. The full variable domain, in which reference TRBV13 and TRBJ2-1 provide the parts outside the CDR3, is AAGVIQSPRHLIKEKRETATLKCYPIPRHDTVYWYQQGPGQDPQFLISFYEKMQSDKGSIPDRFSAQQFSDYHSELNMSSLELGDSALYFCASRANSGSSYNEQFFGPGTRLTVL.

The chain carries TRBV5-8 and TRBJ2-2; 9 positions match TRBD1. The CDR3 contains 18 residues. Trimming at V came to 0 bases and at J to 7 bases, leaving 13 bases not matched to a gene. Germline lookup yields CDR1 SGHTS and CDR2 YDEGEE. CDR3 region: CASSLGDTPGQGLGELFF. CDR3 bases: TGTGCCAGCAGCTTGGGGGACACCCCAGGACAGGGGCTCGGGGAGCTGTTTTTT.

The chain employs TRBV9 and TRBJ1-2; D may be TRBD1 (6 bases). Deletions cut 3 bases from V and 2 bases from J, with 14 bases between. CDR3 size: 15 residues. Germline values: CDR1 SGDLS, CDR2 YYNGEE. The CDR3 loop is CASSGIGQPNYGYTF. The CDR3 DNA follows: TGTGCCAGCAGCGGGATCGGACAGCCCAACTATGGCTACACCTTC. Based on the CDR3 plus reference TRBV9 and TRBJ1-2, the full variable domain is DSGVTQTPKHLITATGQRVTLRCSPRSGDLSVYWYQQSLDQGLQFLIQYYNGEERAKGNILERFSAQQFPDLHSELNLSSLELGDSALYFCASSGIGQPNYGYTFGSGTRLTVV.

The chain links TRBV7-2 to TRBJ1-1, with 10 bases lining up with TRBD1. Trimming removed 5 bases from V and 7 bases from J; junction bases left unmatched: 7. Germline V lookup: CDR1 SGHTA, CDR2 FQGNSA. The CDR3 length is 14 residues. The CDR3 nucleotides read TGTGCCAGCAGCCTGGCGGGGACAGGGGATGAAGCTTTCTTT. Translating gives CASSLAGTGDEAFF.

The rearrangement uses TRBV6-5 and TRBJ1-2; D perhaps matches TRBD1 (5 bases). The CDR3 loop spans 13 amino acids. Per germline, CDR1 MNHEY and CDR2 SVGAGI. The V gene lost 7 bases and the J gene lost 2 bases, with 11 bases spanning the gap. CDR3 DNA: TGTGCCAGCACCCGAACAGGAAACTATGGCTACACCTTC. This codes for CASTRTGNYGYTF.

The sample holds a few counts of this clone. V usage is TRBV11-2 and J usage is TRBJ1-4; possibly TRBD1 for D (5 bases). This CDR3 has 14 amino acids. Looked up from germline, CDR1 is SGHAT and CDR2 is FQNNGV. Deletions cut 4 bases from V and 8 bases from J, with 14 bases between. The CDR3 DNA sequence: TGTGCCAGCAGCTCATGGGAAAAGGGGGAAAAACTGTTTTTT. Translation gives CASSSWEKGEKLFF. Together with reference TRBV11-2 and TRBJ1-4, the CDR3 gives the full variable domain: EAGVAQSPRYKIIEKRQSVAFWCNPISGHATLYWYQQILGQGPKLLIQFQNNGVVDDSQLPKDRFSAERLKGVDSTLKIQPAKLEDSAVYLCASSSWEKGEKLFFGSGTQLSVL.